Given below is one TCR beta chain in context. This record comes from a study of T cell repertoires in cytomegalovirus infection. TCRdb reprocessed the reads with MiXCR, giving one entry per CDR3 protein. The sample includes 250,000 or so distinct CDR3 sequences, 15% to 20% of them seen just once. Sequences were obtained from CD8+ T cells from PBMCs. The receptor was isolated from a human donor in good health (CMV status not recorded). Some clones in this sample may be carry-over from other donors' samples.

The CDR3 loop reads CASSLGLRGGTEAFF. CDR3 sequence (DNA): TGTGCCAGCAGCTTGGGACTCCGGGGGGGAACTGAAGCTTTCTTT. The chain links TRBV7-9 to TRBJ1-1; a weak D match, TRBD1 (5 bases). Looked up from germline, CDR1 is SEHNR and CDR2 is FQNEAQ (reference sequence). The V and J ends lost 3 bases and 5 bases respectively, with 16 bases between them. The CDR3 is 15 amino acids.